This TCR beta chain was recorded in a study of early T cells in non-severe SARS-CoV-2 infection. TCRdb processed the 5' RACE reads anew with MiXCR; each CDR3 protein has one entry. The sample lists fewer than 120,000 distinct CDR3 sequences; approximately 12% were seen once. The CDR3 loop spans 13 amino acids. The germline CDR1 and CDR2 sequences are SGHAT and FQNNGV. Trimming removed 5 bases from V and 4 bases from J, with 11 bases in between. V gene TRBV11-2 combines with J gene TRBJ1-1, with D maybe TRBD1 (5 bases). The sample here was whole blood, taken at baseline. This TCR was recovered from an adult who was a healthcare worker with PCR-confirmed SARS-CoV-2 infection or an uninfected control (not recorded which). CDR3 coding DNA: TGTGCCAGCAGCGTTCAGCAGGGCACTGAAGCTTTCTTT. This gives the protein CASSVQQGTEAFF. The variable domain in full, completed from reference TRBV11-2 and TRBJ1-1, reads EAGVAQSPRYKIIEKRQSVAFWCNPISGHATLYWYQQILGQGPKLLIQFQNNGVVDDSQLPKDRFSAERLKGVDSTLKIQPAKLEDSAVYLCASSVQQGTEAFFGQGTRLTVV.